This T cell receptor (beta chain) was captured in a study of blood T cell repertoires in COVID-19. Libraries were prepared by immunoSEQ multiplex PCR; TCRdb keeps only in-frame clonotypes and omits some of them. The data hold roughly 250,000 clones, with just over 90% observed a single time. This sequence originates from a young woman who had recovered from COVID-19. Sequenced material: PBMCs or T cells enriched from blood (not recorded which).

The CDR3 spells CASSSGLPIFDTQYF. The CDR3 bases are TGTGCCAGCAGCTCAGGTCTCCCTATTTTTGATACGCAGTATTTT. This sequence joins TRBV7-2 and TRBJ2-3; unclear D gene. This CDR3 region has 15 residues. Between the trimmed V and J ends, which lost 4 bases and 6 bases, there was a span of 17 bases. The germline V gene encodes CDR1 SGHTA and CDR2 FQGNSA.